Following are 10 T cell receptor beta chains from one sample sequenced in a study of blood T cell repertoires in COVID-19. Using immunoSEQ multiplex PCR, the repertoire was profiled, and TCRdb retains in-frame clones only, with some absent. The sample lists approximately 200,000 clones, roughly 86% occurring once. The sequenced material came from PBMCs or T cells enriched from blood (not recorded which). The receptors were sampled from a man in his late teens or twenties with acute COVID-19.

The rearrangement uses TRBV19 and TRBJ2-7, with TRBD2 identical over 8 bases. V gave up 4 bases and J gave up 8 bases; unmatched junction bases: 13. Germline CDR1 LNHDA, CDR2 SQIVND (reference sequence). The CDR3 runs to 15 residues. The CDR3, as DNA: TGTGCCAGTAGTACCCAAGCGGGAGCTGATCTAAAGCAGTACTTC. This gives the protein CASSTQAGADLKQYF.

The J gene is TRBJ2-3, the V gene TRBV19; D perhaps matches TRBD2 (6 bases). The CDR3 is 14 amino acids. Looked up from germline, CDR1 is LNHDA and CDR2 is SQIVND (reference sequence). The V end lost 10 bases, the J end lost 0 bases, and 14 bases lay between the germline ends. The DNA of the CDR3 is TGTGCCAACATTAGCGGTAATAGCACAGATACGCAGTATTTT. It specifies CANISGNSTDTQYF.

A few counts support this clone. The J gene is TRBJ2-5, the V gene TRBV24-1; TRBD2 matches 11 bases. The CDR3 is 17 amino acids. V lost 5 bases, J lost 1 base, and 8 bases stayed unmatched. Per the germline V gene, CDR1 is KGHDR and CDR2 is SFDVKD. In nucleotides, the CDR3 is TGTGCCACCAGTGCCCTACCCGGGACTAGCGGCCAAGAGACCCAGTACTTC. This codes for CATSALPGTSGQETQYF.

Note on this clone: Other DNA sequences within the sample encode an identical CDR3. The rearrangement links TRBV5-1 to TRBJ2-7, with a possible D match to TRBD2 (6 bases). The CDR3 covers 13 residues. V was pared by 0 bases and J by 3 bases, with 7 bases between. CDR1 is SGHRS, CDR2 YFSETQ, per germline. CDR3 DNA: TGCGCCAGCAGCTTGGACGGGAGCTACGAGCAGTACTTC. This gives the protein CASSLDGSYEQYF.

The chain couples TRBV18 to TRBJ1-6, with TRBD1 matching over 7 bases. V shed 1 base and J 5 bases; nucleotides not matched to a gene: 2. Germline assignment: CDR1 KGHSH and CDR2 LQKENI. This CDR3 is built from 15 residues. The CDR3 loop is CASSPQGADNSPLHF. CDR3 bases: TGTGCCAGCTCACCACAGGGGGCGGATAATTCACCCCTCCACTTT.

This chain uses TRBV19 with TRBJ2-7; 7 bases agree with TRBD1. The J segment lost 3 bases and the V segment lost 5 bases, leaving 4 bases of the junction unmatched. The CDR3 is made up of 13 amino acids. Germline V gene data show CDR1 as LNHDA and CDR2 as SQIVND (reference sequence). DNA for the CDR3: TGTGCCAGTAGTCCGGGACAGATCTACGAGCAGTACTTC. Its translation: CASSPGQIYEQYF.

The gene calls are TRBV6-1 and TRBJ1-5, with TRBD1 as a possible D gene (5 bases). Trimming removed 2 bases at V and 4 bases at J, with 12 bases between. This CDR3 comprises 15 residues. The V gene's germline CDR1 is MNHNS and CDR2 SASEGT. The CDR3, as DNA: TGTGCCAGCAGTGAAAAAGTGGGGGGTAATCAGCCCCAGCATTTT. Its protein is CASSEKVGGNQPQHF.

J is TRBJ1-1 and V is TRBV7-8, with 8 positions matching TRBD1. The length of the CDR3 is 15 residues. V lost 5 bases and J lost 1; bases outside the gene matches: 6. CDR1 is SGHVS and CDR2 is FQNEAQ in the germline V gene. Here the CDR3 reads CASSRSGTGNTEAFF. The CDR3 coding sequence is TGTGCCAGCAGCCGATCCGGGACAGGGAACACTGAAGCTTTCTTT. Variable domain in full (rest from reference TRBV7-8 and TRBJ1-1): GAGVSQSPRYKVAKRGQDVALRCDPISGHVSLFWYQQALGQGPEFLTYFQNEAQLDKSGLPSDRFFAERPEGSVSTLKIQRTQQEDSAVYLCASSRSGTGNTEAFFGQGTRLTVV.

As regards this clone: This same CDR3 is encoded by further DNA sequences in the sample. The rearrangement links TRBV19 to TRBJ1-5; 9 bases align to TRBD1. The CDR3 covers 14 residues. Germline V lookup: CDR1 LNHDA, CDR2 SQIVND (reference sequence). The junction had 4 bases not matched to a gene; V was cut back by 7 bases and J by 3 bases. This CDR3 reads CASTGTGHNQPQHF. The CDR3 nucleotides read TGTGCCAGTACGGGGACAGGGCACAATCAGCCCCAGCATTTT.

The V and J genes are TRBV19 and TRBJ2-1, with 7 bases lining up with TRBD2. The length of the CDR3 is 15 residues. Per germline, CDR1 LNHDA and CDR2 SQIVND (reference sequence). The junction had 17 bases not matched to a gene; V was cut back by 8 bases and J by 10 bases. This CDR3 reads CASLPERGAAEEQFF. The CDR3 DNA is TGTGCCAGTCTTCCCGAGCGGGGAGCCGCGGAGGAGCAGTTCTTC.